The entry below gives a single T cell receptor beta chain sequence along with its context. Investigators isolated RNA and reverse transcribed it into cDNA to act as the sequencing template. Method: immunoSEQ multiplex PCR; TCRdb's copy keeps in-frame clones and lacks some. The top ten hold about 12% of the sample, which has roughly 200,000 clones, around 50% seen once. Trimming cost V 4 bases and J 5 bases; bases outside gene matches: 7. Germline V gene lookup returns CDR1 SGDLS and CDR2 YYNGEE. The CDR3 spans 14 residues. This sample is part of a study of CD8+ T cells in alopecia areata. Looking at the study overall: For 6 to 18 months, tofacitinib was taken, and 6 months off drug followed.

Treatment given: oral pan-JAK inhibitor, 5-10 mg twice daily. Alopecia areata patients provided lesional scalp punch biopsies and peripheral blood. This TCR came from a human donor with alopecia areata. The source material was CD8+ T cells sorted from blood, sampled at week 24, from a patient treated with tofacitinib. The chain has TRBV9 and TRBJ2-5; TRBD1 aligns across 8 bases. Here the CDR3 reads CASSSRTGMETQYF. The CDR3 DNA reads TGTGCCAGCAGCTCTCGGACAGGGATGGAGACCCAGTACTTC. The full variable domain, completed using reference TRBV9 and TRBJ2-5, is DSGVTQTPKHLITATGQRVTLRCSPRSGDLSVYWYQQSLDQGLQFLIQYYNGEERAKGNILERFSAQQFPDLHSELNLSSLELGDSALYFCASSSRTGMETQYFGPGTRLLVL.